The 5 T cell receptor beta chains reported below all come from one sample, sequenced in a study of breast tumors, draining lymph nodes, adjacent tissues. Breast cancer patients provided tissue from their axillary draining lymph nodes. TCRdb used MiXCR to reprocess the multiplex PCR reads, holding one entry per CDR3 protein. The sample yields more than 200,000 distinct CDR3 sequences, 32% seen once. The sample consisted of axillary lymph node tissue. These receptors were obtained from a female donor with breast cancer. Some clones in this sample may be carry-over from other donors' samples.

In this sample, this clonotype turned up many times. V and J are TRBV3-1 and TRBJ2-7, with a possible D match to TRBD1 (6 bases). Germline values: CDR1 LGHDT, CDR2 YNNKEL (reference sequence). Trimming removed 3 bases at V and 7 bases at J, with 13 bases between. This CDR3 is built from 13 residues. The CDR3 DNA sequence: TGTGCCAGCAGCCATCACAGGGTCCGTGAGCAGTACTTC. Residues: CASSHHRVREQYF.

The table lists this clonotype with many counts. The germline gene is not matched at one end of the junction; a read error may be the cause. This chain uses TRBV30 with TRBJ1-2; unclear D gene. CDR3 length equals 13 residues. The germline CDR1 and CDR2 sequences are GTSNPN and SVGIG (reference sequence). The CDR3 sequence: CAWSVRGSYGYIF. The CDR3 DNA reads TGTGCCTGGAGTGTACGTGGAAGCTATGGCTACATCTTC.

As to this clonotype: The junction shows a germline mismatch at one end, possibly a read error. The chain employs TRBV7-9 and TRBJ1-6; 7 nucleotides align to TRBD1. The V gene's germline CDR1 is SEHNR and CDR2 FQNEAQ (reference sequence). CDR3 length: 14 residues. The CDR3 DNA is TGTACCAGCAATACAGGGGCTTATAATTCACCCCTCCACTTT. Translation: CTSNTGAYNSPLHF.

Worth noting for this clonotype: At one end the junction does not follow the germline gene, possibly because of a read error. The chain has TRBV18 and TRBJ2-2; possible D gene TRBD1, 6 bases. The germline gives CDR1 KGHSH, CDR2 LQKENI. CDR3 length: 15 amino acids. The DNA for the CDR3 is TGTGCCAGCACACCGGGACACACGAACACCGGGGAGCTGTTTTTT. It yields the protein CASTPGHTNTGELFF.

This clonotype has at least ten counts. The chain uses TRBV19 and TRBJ2-6, with 10 nucleotides matching TRBD1. This CDR3 contains 17 residues. CDR1 is LNHDA, CDR2 SQIVND, per germline (reference sequence). The trim removed 4 bases at V and 0 bases at J, leaving 3 bases unmatched. CDR3 in amino acids: CASSRGDRGSGANVLTF. In nucleotides, the CDR3 is TGTGCCAGTAGTAGAGGGGACAGGGGCTCTGGGGCCAACGTCCTGACTTTC.